This T cell receptor (beta chain) is from a study of blood T cell repertoires in COVID-19. The J segment lost 1 base and the V segment lost 3 bases, leaving 4 bases of the junction unmatched. CDR1 and CDR2 (germline): KGHSH, LQKENI. The CDR3 extends over 16 amino acids. While infection was still active, Seattle patients were enrolled and then followed longitudinally. Repertoires were generated with immunoSEQ multiplex PCR, while TCRdb's copy carries only in-frame clones and drops some. The sample yields approximately 210,000 clones, less than 85% seen once. This sequence was found in an elderly woman with COVID-19, enrolled during active disease. This chain uses TRBV18 with TRBJ1-5; 9 bases map to TRBD1. The sample consisted of peripheral blood. The CDR3 bases are TGTGCCAGCTCACCCGGGACAGGGCGAAGCAATCAGCCCCAGCATTTT. It yields the protein CASSPGTGRSNQPQHF.